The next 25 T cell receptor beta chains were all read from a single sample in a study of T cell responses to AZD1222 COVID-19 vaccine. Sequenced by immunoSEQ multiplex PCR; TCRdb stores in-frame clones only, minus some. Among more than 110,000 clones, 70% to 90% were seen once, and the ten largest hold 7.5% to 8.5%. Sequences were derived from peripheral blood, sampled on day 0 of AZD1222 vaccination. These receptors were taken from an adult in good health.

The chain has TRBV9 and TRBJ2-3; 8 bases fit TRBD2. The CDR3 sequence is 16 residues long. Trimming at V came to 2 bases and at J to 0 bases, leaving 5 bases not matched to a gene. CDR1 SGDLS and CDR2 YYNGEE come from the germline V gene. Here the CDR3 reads CASSVGAGASTDTQYF. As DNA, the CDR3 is TGTGCCAGCAGCGTCGGAGCGGGGGCCAGCACAGATACGCAGTATTTT. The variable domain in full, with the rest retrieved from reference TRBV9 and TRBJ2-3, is DSGVTQTPKHLITATGQRVTLRCSPRSGDLSVYWYQQSLDQGLQFLIQYYNGEERAKGNILERFSAQQFPDLHSELNLSSLELGDSALYFCASSVGAGASTDTQYFGPGTRLTVL.

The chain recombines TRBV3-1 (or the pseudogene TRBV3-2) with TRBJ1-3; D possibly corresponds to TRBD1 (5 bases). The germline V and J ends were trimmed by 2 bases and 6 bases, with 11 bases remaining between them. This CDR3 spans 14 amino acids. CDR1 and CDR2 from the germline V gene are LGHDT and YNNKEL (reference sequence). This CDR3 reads CASSQRQGENTIYF. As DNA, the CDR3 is TGTGCCAGCAGCCAACGGCAGGGCGAAAACACCATATATTTT.

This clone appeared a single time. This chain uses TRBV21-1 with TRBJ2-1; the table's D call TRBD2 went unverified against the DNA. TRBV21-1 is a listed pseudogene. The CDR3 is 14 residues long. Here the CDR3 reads CASSKERRENEQFF. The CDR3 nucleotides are TGTGCCAGCAGCAAAGAAAGGAGGGAGAATGAGCAGTTCTTC.

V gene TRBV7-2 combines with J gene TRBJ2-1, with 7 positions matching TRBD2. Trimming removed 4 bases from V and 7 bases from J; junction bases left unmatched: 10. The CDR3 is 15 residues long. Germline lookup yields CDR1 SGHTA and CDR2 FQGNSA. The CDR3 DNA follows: TGTGCCAGCAGCTCGGGGACTAAACGCTTGAATGAGCAGTTCTTC. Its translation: CASSSGTKRLNEQFF.

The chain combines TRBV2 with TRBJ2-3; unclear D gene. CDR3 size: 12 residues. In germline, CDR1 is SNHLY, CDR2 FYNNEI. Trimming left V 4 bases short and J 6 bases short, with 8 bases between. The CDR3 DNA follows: TGTGCCAGCAGTGTAGGGTTTGATACGCAGTATTTT. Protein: CASSVGFDTQYF.

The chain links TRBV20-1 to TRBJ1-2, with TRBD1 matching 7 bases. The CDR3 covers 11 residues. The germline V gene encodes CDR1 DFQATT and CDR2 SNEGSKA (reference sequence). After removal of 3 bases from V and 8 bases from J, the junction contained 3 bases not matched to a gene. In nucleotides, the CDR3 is TGCAGTGCTAGGACAGGGTGGGGCTACACCTTC. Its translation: CSARTGWGYTF.

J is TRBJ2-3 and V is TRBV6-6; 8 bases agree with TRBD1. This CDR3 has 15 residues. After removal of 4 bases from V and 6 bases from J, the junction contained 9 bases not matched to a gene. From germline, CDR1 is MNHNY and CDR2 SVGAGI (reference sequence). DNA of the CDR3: TGTGCCAGCAGTTCAGACAGGGGCCGTCAGGATACGCAGTATTTT. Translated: CASSSDRGRQDTQYF.

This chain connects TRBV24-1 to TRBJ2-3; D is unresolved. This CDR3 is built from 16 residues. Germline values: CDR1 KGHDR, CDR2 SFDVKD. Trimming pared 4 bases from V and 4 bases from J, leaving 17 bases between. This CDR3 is CATSETDWVSPDTQYF. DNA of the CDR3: TGTGCCACCAGTGAAACAGACTGGGTTTCCCCAGATACGCAGTATTTT.

The DNA for the CDR3 is TGCGCCAGCAGCTTGGAAGGGCAGTCTAATGAAAAACTGTTTTTT. Translated: CASSLEGQSNEKLFF. This chain connects TRBV5-1 to TRBJ1-4; D unresolved. Trimming pared 0 bases from V and 3 bases from J, leaving 9 bases between. The CDR3 consists of 15 residues. Germline V lookup: CDR1 SGHRS, CDR2 YFSETQ.

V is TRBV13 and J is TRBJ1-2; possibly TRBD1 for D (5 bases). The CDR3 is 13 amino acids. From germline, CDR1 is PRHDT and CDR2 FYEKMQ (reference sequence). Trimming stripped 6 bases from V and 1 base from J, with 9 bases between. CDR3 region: CASSPGINYGYTF. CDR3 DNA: TGTGCCAGCAGTCCAGGGATTAACTATGGCTACACCTTC.

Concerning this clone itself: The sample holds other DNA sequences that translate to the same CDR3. CDR3 sequence (DNA): TGTGCCAGCAGGCCCAGTGGTCAGCCCCAGCATTTT. It is translated as CASRPSGQPQHF. The V and J genes are TRBV6-5 and TRBJ1-5; no clear D gene. Germline values: CDR1 MNHEY, CDR2 SVGAGI. The CDR3 runs 12 residues. Trimming cost V 6 bases and J 6 bases, with 9 bases left between them.

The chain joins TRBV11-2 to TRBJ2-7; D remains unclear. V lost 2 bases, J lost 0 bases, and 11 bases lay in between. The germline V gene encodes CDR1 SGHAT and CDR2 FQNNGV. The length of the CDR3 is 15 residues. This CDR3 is CASSLLSTYSYEQYF. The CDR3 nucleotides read TGTGCCAGCAGCTTATTATCTACATACTCCTACGAGCAGTACTTC.

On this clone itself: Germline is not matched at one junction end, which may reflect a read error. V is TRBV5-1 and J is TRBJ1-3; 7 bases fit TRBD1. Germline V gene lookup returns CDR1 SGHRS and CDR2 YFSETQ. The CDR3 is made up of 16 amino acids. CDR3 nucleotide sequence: TGCGCCACCAGCCAGTCCCCTACAGGGGCTGGAAACACCATATATTTT. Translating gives CATSQSPTGAGNTIYF.

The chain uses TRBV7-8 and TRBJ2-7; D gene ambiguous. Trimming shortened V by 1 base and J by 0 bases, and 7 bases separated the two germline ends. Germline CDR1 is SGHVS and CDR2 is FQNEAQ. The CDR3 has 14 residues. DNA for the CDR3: TGTGCCAGCAGCTTAGGGCAGCTCTCCTACGAGCAGTACTTC. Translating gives CASSLGQLSYEQYF.

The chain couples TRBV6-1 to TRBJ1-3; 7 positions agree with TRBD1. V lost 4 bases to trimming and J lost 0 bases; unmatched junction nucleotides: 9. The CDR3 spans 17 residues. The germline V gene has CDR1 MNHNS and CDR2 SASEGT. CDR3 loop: CASSAMGQTSSGNTIYF. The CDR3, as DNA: TGTGCCAGCAGTGCCATGGGACAGACAAGCTCTGGAAACACCATATATTTT.

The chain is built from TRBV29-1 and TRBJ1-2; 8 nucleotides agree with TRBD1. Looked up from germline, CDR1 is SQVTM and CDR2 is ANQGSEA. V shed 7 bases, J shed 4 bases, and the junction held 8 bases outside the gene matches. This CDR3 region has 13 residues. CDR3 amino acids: CSAGQGGLYGYTF. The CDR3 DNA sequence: TGCAGCGCCGGACAGGGAGGGCTCTATGGCTACACCTTC.

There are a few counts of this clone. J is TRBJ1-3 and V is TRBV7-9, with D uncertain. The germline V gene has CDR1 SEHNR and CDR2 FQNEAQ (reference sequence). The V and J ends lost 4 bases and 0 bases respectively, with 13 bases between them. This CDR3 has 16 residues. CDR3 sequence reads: CASSSSVSSSGNTIYF. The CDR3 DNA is TGTGCCAGCAGCTCGTCCGTTAGTAGCTCTGGAAACACCATATATTTT.

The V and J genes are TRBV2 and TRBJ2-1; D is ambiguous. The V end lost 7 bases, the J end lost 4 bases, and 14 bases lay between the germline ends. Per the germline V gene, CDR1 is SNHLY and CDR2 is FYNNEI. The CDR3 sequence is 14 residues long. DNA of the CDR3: TGTGCCAGCACCGAAGGCAGGAATTACAATGAGCAGTTCTTC. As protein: CASTEGRNYNEQFF.

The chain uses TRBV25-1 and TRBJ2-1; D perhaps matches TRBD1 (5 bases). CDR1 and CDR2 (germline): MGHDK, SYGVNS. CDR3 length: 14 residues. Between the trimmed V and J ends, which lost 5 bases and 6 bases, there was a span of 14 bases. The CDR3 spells CASSRQWVANEQFF. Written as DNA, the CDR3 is TGTGCCAGCAGTCGACAGTGGGTAGCCAATGAGCAGTTCTTC.

For the CDR3, the DNA is TGTGCCAGCAGCCCCGGGGGAGGGGGCGAGTTTTATGGCTACACCTTC. Its translation: CASSPGGGGEFYGYTF. The chain uses TRBV7-2 and TRBJ1-2; 7 nucleotides line up with TRBD1. V shed 5 bases, J shed 5 bases, and the junction held 14 bases outside the gene matches. CDR1 is SGHTA, CDR2 FQGNSA, per germline. The CDR3 spans 16 residues.

The CDR3 region is CASSLLPGTNTGELFF. The CDR3 nucleotides read TGCGCCAGCAGCTTGCTCCCAGGGACAAACACCGGGGAGCTGTTTTTT. The chain combines TRBV5-1 with TRBJ2-2, with D possibly TRBD1 on 6 matching bases. CDR3 size: 16 residues. CDR1 is SGHRS, CDR2 YFSETQ, per germline. Trimming took 1 base from V and 2 from J, leaving 12 bases between them.

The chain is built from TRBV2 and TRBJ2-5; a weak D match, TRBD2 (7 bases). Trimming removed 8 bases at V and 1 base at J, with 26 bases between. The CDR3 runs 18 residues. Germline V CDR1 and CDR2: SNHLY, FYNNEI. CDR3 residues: CASSMGWANGGPQETQYF. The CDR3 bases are TGTGCCAGCTCCATGGGGTGGGCGAACGGGGGGCCCCAAGAGACCCAGTACTTC.

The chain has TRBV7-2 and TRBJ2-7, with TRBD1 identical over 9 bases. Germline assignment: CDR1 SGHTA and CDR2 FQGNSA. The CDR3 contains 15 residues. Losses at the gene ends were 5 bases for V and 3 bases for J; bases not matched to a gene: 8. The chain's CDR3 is CASSRTGVGHYEQYF. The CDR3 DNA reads TGTGCCAGCAGCCGGACAGGGGTGGGACACTACGAGCAGTACTTC.

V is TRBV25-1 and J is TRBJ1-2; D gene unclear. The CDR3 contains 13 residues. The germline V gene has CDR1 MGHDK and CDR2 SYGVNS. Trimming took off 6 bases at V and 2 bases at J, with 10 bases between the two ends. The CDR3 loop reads CASSPRENYGYTF. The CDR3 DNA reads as TGTGCCAGCAGCCCTCGGGAAAACTATGGCTACACCTTC.

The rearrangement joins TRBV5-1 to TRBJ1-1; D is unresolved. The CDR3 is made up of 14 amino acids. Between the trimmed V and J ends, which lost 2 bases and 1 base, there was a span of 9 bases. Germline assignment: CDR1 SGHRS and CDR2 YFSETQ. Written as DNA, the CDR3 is TGCGCCAGCAGCTTTCAGGAGACGAACACTGAAGCTTTCTTT. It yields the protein CASSFQETNTEAFF.